A single sample is the source of the 3 T cell receptor beta chains below, sequenced in a study of T cell responses to AZD1222 COVID-19 vaccine. Measured with immunoSEQ multiplex PCR; TCRdb has only the in-frame clones, and not every one. The repertoire holds under 110,000 clones, 90% seen once, with 1% to 1.5% in the top ten. Source: peripheral blood, taken on day 0 of AZD1222 vaccination. Receptors originate from an adult in good health.

The rearrangement joins TRBV3-1 (or the pseudogene TRBV3-2) to TRBJ1-2, with D unclear. The CDR3 runs 14 residues. V lost 1 base and J lost 3, with 9 bases in between. Germline V gene data show CDR1 as LGHDT and CDR2 as YNNKEL (reference sequence). The CDR3 protein is CASSQVGGHYGYTF. Written as DNA, the CDR3 is TGTGCCAGCAGCCAAGTAGGTGGGCACTATGGCTACACCTTC.

This clone was counted a few times. This chain joins TRBV21-1 and TRBJ1-1. TRBV21-1 is marked as a pseudogene. There are 10 residues in the CDR3. The CDR3 protein is CARFGTEAFF. The CDR3, as DNA: TGTGCCAGGTTTGGTACTGAAGCTTTCTTT.

The chain recombines TRBV28 with TRBJ2-7; either TRBD1 or TRBD2 may supply D (6 bases each). The V gene's germline CDR1 is MDHEN and CDR2 SYDVKM. Trimming removed 4 bases at V and 4 bases at J, with 11 bases between. The CDR3 extends over 13 amino acids. CDR3 sequence reads: CASSWGAGYEQYF. The CDR3 nucleotides read TGTGCCAGCAGTTGGGGGGCCGGGTACGAGCAGTACTTC.